Listed below are T cell receptor beta chains from one sample, sequenced in a study of beta chain features in type 1 diabetes. Profiling relied on immunoSEQ multiplex PCR, and the TCRdb table lists in-frame clones only, not all of them. The sample shows about half a million clones, 30% of them seen only once. Sequenced: naive CD4+ T cells from blood. The receptors were sampled from a man aged 18-30 years in good health. The CDR3 runs from the conserved cysteine through the conserved F or W. D genes are given only for firm matches. Where a row states a size, it is once, few, many or the class of an expanded clone; other rows omit it.

>-|TRBD1|TRBJ1-5|TRBV5-4
CASSPRQGSNQPQHF
TGTGCCAGCAGTCCGCGACAGGGTAGCAATCAGCCCCAGCATTTT
>once|-|TRBJ1-4|TRBV4-1
CASSQDIRRNEKLFF
TGCGCCAGCAGCCAAGATATACGGCGTAATGAAAAACTGTTTTTT
>-|-|TRBJ2-5|TRBV4-2
CASSQGARTQETQYF
TGTGCCAGCAGCCAAGGGGCTAGAACTCAAGAGACCCAGTACTTC
>-|-|TRBJ2-2|TRBV30
CAWALGGIDGELFF
TGTGCCTGGGCCCTTGGAGGGATAGACGGGGAGCTGTTTTTT
>-|-|TRBJ2-1|TRBV7-6
CASSLLRGSDEQFF
TGTGCCAGCAGCCTCTTACGGGGTAGCGATGAGCAGTTCTTC
>-|-|TRBJ2-3|TRBV6-6
CASNEGTLTDTQYF
TGTGCCAGCAACGAGGGGACCCTCACAGATACGCAGTATTTT
>-|-|TRBJ2-1|TRBV7-3
CASSSGTNNEQFF
TGTGCCAGCAGCTCGGGGACCAACAATGAGCAGTTCTTC
>-|-|TRBJ2-1|TRBV20-1
CSAREYNEQFF
TGCAGTGCACGAGAATACAATGAGCAGTTCTTC
>-|-|TRBJ2-2|TRBV5-1
CASSLGYDDTGELFF
TGCGCCAGCAGCTTGGGGTACGATGACACCGGGGAGCTGTTTTTT
>-|-|TRBJ1-2|TRBV20-1
CSAGTNYGYTF
TGCAGTGCTGGGACTAACTATGGCTACACCTTC
>few|TRBD2|TRBJ2-1|TRBV30
CAWSVGLAAQQFF
TGTGCCTGGAGTGTAGGACTAGCGGCGCAGCAGTTCTTC
>few|TRBD1|TRBJ1-2|TRBV2
CASSETRDSPNYGYTF
TGTGCCAGCAGTGAAACGAGGGACAGCCCTAACTATGGCTACACCTTC
>-|TRBD2|TRBJ2-2|TRBV7-9
CASSRLARNTGELFF
TGTGCCAGCAGCCGACTAGCGAGGAACACCGGGGAGCTGTTTTTT
>-|TRBD1|TRBJ2-7|TRBV7-9
CASSSTGTAYEQYF
TGTGCCAGCAGCTCAACCGGGACAGCCTACGAGCAGTACTTC
>-|TRBD1|TRBJ2-1|TRBV4-3
CASSKRTGPPNEQFF
TGCGCCAGCAGCAAACGGACAGGGCCTCCCAATGAGCAGTTCTTC
>-|TRBD2|TRBJ2-1|TRBV7-8
CASTLGLALYNEQFF
TGTGCCAGCACCTTGGGACTAGCGTTATACAATGAGCAGTTCTTC
>-|-|TRBJ1-5|TRBV27
CASMTISYSNQPQHF
TGTGCCAGCATGACGATCAGTTATAGCAATCAGCCCCAGCATTTT
>few|-|TRBJ1-2|TRBV30
CAWSVQTGLAYGYTF
TGTGCCTGGAGTGTACAAACAGGGCTGGCCTATGGCTACACCTTC
>-|-|TRBJ2-7|TRBV7-2
CASSLALGVGYEQYF
TGTGCCAGCAGCTTAGCCCTAGGGGTTGGCTACGAGCAGTACTTC
>few|-|TRBJ2-2|TRBV23-1
CASSLGPGVCTGELFF
TGCGCCAGCAGTCTCGGGCCAGGGGTTTGCACCGGGGAGCTGTTTTTT
>few|TRBD1|TRBJ2-2|TRBV4-3
CASSQDPPGQGRTGELFF
TGCGCCAGCAGCCAAGATCCCCCGGGACAGGGGAGAACCGGGGAGCTGTTTTTT
>-|TRBD1|TRBJ1-1|TRBV30
CAWSGGTGGLNAFF
TGTGCCTGGAGCGGTGGGACAGGGGGCTTGAACGCTTTCTTT
>-|TRBD1|TRBJ1-5|TRBV28
CASRRGQGSNQPQHF
TGTGCCAGCAGGAGAGGACAGGGGAGCAATCAGCCCCAGCATTTT
>few|TRBD1|TRBJ1-1|TRBV5-1
CASSPGQGAGHEAFF
TGCGCCAGCAGCCCTGGACAGGGTGCGGGGCACGAAGCTTTCTTT
>-|-|TRBJ2-6|TRBV11-2
CASSTTPGANVLTF
TGTGCCAGCAGCACCACTCCCGGGGCCAACGTCCTGACTTTC
>-|TRBD2|TRBJ2-5|TRBV5-1
CASSISGTSEETQYF
TGCGCCAGCAGCATTTCCGGGACTAGCGAAGAGACCCAGTACTTC
>-|TRBD1|TRBJ1-5|TRBV4-1
CASSQGQGVNQPQHF
TGCGCCAGCAGCCAGGGGCAGGGGGTCAATCAGCCCCAGCATTTT
>few|TRBD1|TRBJ1-3|TRBV30
CAWSPGQRTGGNTIYF
TGTGCCTGGAGTCCTGGACAGCGGACAGGTGGAAACACCATATATTTT
>-|-|TRBJ2-1|TRBV28
CATIGGDPSYNEQFF
TGTGCCACCATAGGGGGGGATCCCTCCTACAATGAGCAGTTCTTC
>few|-|TRBJ2-3|TRBV30
CAWNRDPSTDTQYF
TGTGCCTGGAATCGAGATCCTAGCACAGATACGCAGTATTTT
>few|-|TRBJ2-7|TRBV18
CASSDGGPYEQYF
TGTGCCAGCTCAGACGGAGGGCCCTACGAGCAGTACTTC
>-|TRBD2|TRBJ2-2|TRBV27
CASSLLAGVTGELFF
TGTGCCAGCAGTTTGCTAGCGGGAGTTACCGGGGAGCTGTTTTTT
>few|-|TRBJ2-3|TRBV4-1
CASSSRPVVSDTQYF
TGCGCCAGCAGCTCCAGGCCGGTGGTATCAGATACGCAGTATTTT
>few|TRBD1|TRBJ2-1|TRBV6-6
CASSTPTGVTYNEQFF
TGTGCCAGCAGCACACCGACAGGGGTTACTTACAATGAGCAGTTCTTC
>-|-|TRBJ2-2|TRBV28
CASSLRTGELFF
TGTGCCAGCAGTTTAAGGACCGGGGAGCTGTTTTTT
>-|-|TRBJ2-7|TRBV21-1
CASSKARGEAPGSYEQYF
TGTGCCAGCAGCAAAGCGCGGGGCGAAGCGCCAGGATCCTACGAGCAGTACTTC
>-|-|TRBJ1-1|TRBV29-1
CSVEGQGFNTEAFF
TGCAGCGTTGAAGGGCAGGGGTTCAACACTGAAGCTTTCTTT
>-|-|TRBJ2-7|TRBV28
CASLDTGAYEQYF
TGTGCCAGCTTGGACACGGGGGCCTACGAGCAGTACTTC
>few|-|TRBJ2-7|TRBV4-1
CASSQNRDASRDEQYF
TGCGCCAGCAGCCAAAACCGGGACGCGAGTAGGGACGAGCAGTACTTC
>-|TRBD2|TRBJ2-2|TRBV30
CAWSVGRVTGELFF
TGTGCCTGGAGTGTTGGGAGGGTCACCGGGGAGCTGTTTTTT
>few|TRBD1|TRBJ2-4|TRBV30
CAWRQGPHIQYF
TGTGCCTGGAGACAGGGGCCGCACATTCAGTACTTC
>few|-|TRBJ2-3|TRBV7-3
CASSLRRGDTDTQYF
TGTGCCAGCAGCTTAAGGCGGGGAGACACAGATACGCAGTATTTT
>-|-|TRBJ2-3|TRBV4-2
CASSPLKGEWRTDTQYF
TGTGCCAGCAGCCCCCTTAAGGGGGAGTGGCGCACAGATACGCAGTATTTT
>-|-|TRBJ1-5|TRBV30
CAWSRGDSNQPQHF
TGTGCCTGGAGTCGGGGGGATAGCAATCAGCCCCAGCATTTT
>-|-|TRBJ1-4|TRBV12-5
CASGPTGVQEKLFF
TGTGCTAGTGGCCCGACGGGGGTTCAAGAAAAACTGTTTTTT
>few|TRBD1|TRBJ2-1|TRBV11-1
CASQQDRGRDEQFF
TGTGCCAGCCAACAGGACAGGGGGCGTGATGAGCAGTTCTTC
>-|-|TRBJ1-5|TRBV15
CATSRDIRQPQHF
TGTGCCACCAGCAGAGATATCCGTCAGCCCCAGCATTTT
>few|-|TRBJ1-1|TRBV29-1
CSVGGTGSSNTEAFF
TGCAGCGTTGGTGGGACCGGTTCGAGCAACACTGAAGCTTTCTTT
>few|-|TRBJ2-7|TRBV5-6
CASSPIQGSDEQYF
TGTGCCAGCAGCCCCATTCAGGGCTCCGACGAGCAGTACTTC
>-|-|TRBJ2-3|TRBV6-6
CASRRGATDTQYF
TGTGCCAGCAGGCGCGGGGCCACAGATACGCAGTATTTT
>-|-|TRBJ2-5|TRBV30
CAWRRRGQETQYF
TGTGCCTGGAGACGAAGGGGCCAAGAGACCCAGTACTTC
>-|TRBD2|TRBJ2-1|TRBV7-8
CASSGRAANEQFF
TGTGCCAGTAGCGGGAGGGCCGCAAATGAGCAGTTCTTC
>few|-|TRBJ2-5|TRBV7-9
CASSFRGPTQYF
TGTGCCAGCAGCTTTCGTGGTCCGACCCAGTACTTC
>few|-|TRBJ2-6|TRBV7-8
CASSPRGALDSGANVLTF
TGTGCCAGCAGCCCTCGGGGGGCCCTAGACTCTGGGGCCAACGTCCTGACTTTC
>-|-|TRBJ2-1|TRBV5-1
CASSFAGYNEQFF
TGCGCCAGCAGCTTCGCCGGGTACAATGAGCAGTTCTTC